The source of this T cell receptor beta chain is a study of cytotoxic CD8 clonotypes in ibrutinib-treated CLL. Study context: IGHV unmutated under 18; relapsed/refractory more than ten; treatment-naive approximately 16. Productive templates averaged around 260,000 per sample, and productive rearrangements 90,000 to 95,000.

This clone was seen a handful of times. The CDR3 runs to 17 residues. The germline gives CDR1 MDHEN, CDR2 SYDVKM. Trimming took 6 bases from V and 6 from J; bases not matched to a gene: 18. Sequencing was performed with immunoSEQ multiplex PCR; in TCRdb, only in-frame clones are kept and a portion is missing. The sample holds 300,000 or so clones, about 61% seen once. The TCR sequence derives from a human donor with chronic lymphocytic leukemia. The sequences come from PBMCs, collected after 36 months of ibrutinib treatment. The chain recombines TRBV28 with TRBJ1-2; 8 bases match TRBD1. CDR3 loop: CASSLDREGLNSDGYTF. The CDR3 DNA reads as TGTGCCAGCAGCCTGGACAGGGAGGGACTAAACAGCGATGGCTACACCTTC.